Below, 3 T cell receptor beta chains from the same sample are listed, as sequenced in a study of CD8 T cell repertoires and HIV-1 epitope variants. Produced via immunoSEQ multiplex PCR; TCRdb's table is partial and in-frame only. The data show 5,500 to 7,500 clones, around three fifths seen once. These receptors are not linked to any known antigen. Sequencing was carried out using cultured CD8+ T cells derived from PBMCs. The receptors stem from a male donor with HIV.

V usage is TRBV5-1 and J usage is TRBJ2-1; 13 nucleotides agree with TRBD2. V lost 2 bases and J lost 7; bases outside the gene matches: 6. The CDR3 covers 16 residues. CDR1 and CDR2 (germline): SGHRS, YFSETQ. Here the CDR3 reads CASSLPGLAGINEQFF. The CDR3, as DNA: TGCGCCAGCAGCTTACCGGGACTAGCGGGAATTAATGAGCAGTTCTTC. Full variable domain (rest looked up from reference TRBV5-1 and TRBJ2-1): KAGVTQTPRYLIKTRGQQVTLSCSPISGHRSVSWYQQTPGQGLQFLFEYFSETQRNKGNFPGRFSGRQFSNSRSEMNVSTLELGDSALYLCASSLPGLAGINEQFFGPGTRLTVL.

This sequence joins TRBV28 and TRBJ1-5; D is unclear. The germline CDR1 and CDR2 sequences are MDHEN and SYDVKM. The CDR3 consists of 14 residues. V lost 6 bases, J lost 6 bases, and 15 bases lay in between. CDR3 protein: CASSARGGSQPQHF. The CDR3 DNA reads TGTGCCAGCAGCGCCCGTGGCGGGAGTCAGCCCCAGCATTTT.

This clone came up a few times. The chain links TRBV7-9 to TRBJ2-7; weak D call: TRBD2 (5 bases). The CDR3 covers 16 residues. Germline lookup yields CDR1 SEHNR and CDR2 FQNEAQ (reference sequence). V lost 0 bases to trimming and J lost 2 bases, with 14 bases between them. The CDR3 is CASSLAGSSHAYEQYF. As DNA, the CDR3 is TGTGCCAGCAGCTTAGCGGGGAGCTCGCACGCCTACGAGCAGTACTTC.